These T cell receptor beta chains were read from a single sample in a study of blood T cell repertoires in COVID-19. Sequencing was performed with immunoSEQ multiplex PCR; in TCRdb, only in-frame clones are kept and a portion is missing. The data contain roughly 400,000 clones, 91% of them singletons. Sequences were obtained from PBMCs or T cells enriched from blood (not recorded which). Receptors were obtained from a woman in her forties who had been exposed to COVID-19. Both conserved end residues are part of each CDR3. The order of the fields is CDR3 length, D gene, V gene, J gene, clone size, CDR3 protein, CDR3 DNA. A D gene is named only where the DNA matches it firmly. Clone size is shown for a subset of rows, as once, few, many or a class of expanded clone.

len: 19
d_gene: TRBD2
v_gene: TRBV20-1
j_gene: TRBJ2-3
abundance: -
CDR3aa: CSASWLAGGNPTSTDTQYF
CDR3nt: TGCAGTGCTAGTTGGCTAGCGGGAGGCAATCCTACTAGCACAGATACGCAGTATTTT

len: 14
d_gene: -
v_gene: TRBV7-9
j_gene: TRBJ1-5
abundance: -
CDR3aa: CASSLGPGNQPQHF
CDR3nt: TGTGCCAGCAGCTTAGGTCCCGGGAATCAGCCCCAGCATTTT

len: 14
d_gene: TRBD1
v_gene: TRBV2
j_gene: TRBJ1-1
abundance: -
CDR3aa: CASSVRDRNTEAFF
CDR3nt: TGTGCCAGCAGTGTCCGGGACAGGAACACTGAAGCTTTCTTT

len: 14
d_gene: TRBD2
v_gene: TRBV5-1
j_gene: TRBJ2-3
abundance: -
CDR3aa: CASSREGNTDTQYF
CDR3nt: TGCGCCAGCAGCCGGGAGGGCAACACAGATACGCAGTATTTT

len: 20
d_gene: -
v_gene: TRBV27
j_gene: TRBJ1-2
abundance: -
CDR3aa: CASSLGEGFRGRMAVGGYTF
CDR3nt: TGTGCCAGCAGTTTAGGGGAGGGGTTCAGGGGTAGGATGGCGGTAGGCGGCTACACCTTC

len: 16
d_gene: TRBD2
v_gene: TRBV6-1
j_gene: TRBJ2-1
abundance: once
CDR3aa: CASSAGTSGTYNEQFF
CDR3nt: TGTGCCAGCAGTGCGGGGACTAGCGGGACTTACAATGAGCAGTTCTTC

len: 13
d_gene: TRBD1
v_gene: TRBV6-5
j_gene: TRBJ1-2
abundance: -
CDR3aa: CASSIRDRSGYTF
CDR3nt: TGTGCCAGCAGTATCCGGGACAGGAGTGGCTACACCTTC

len: 15
d_gene: TRBD2
v_gene: TRBV7-2
j_gene: TRBJ2-2
abundance: -
CDR3aa: CASRVLAGGTGELFF
CDR3nt: TGTGCCAGCAGGGTTTTAGCGGGAGGCACCGGGGAGCTGTTTTTT

len: 17
d_gene: TRBD1
v_gene: TRBV10-2
j_gene: TRBJ2-1
abundance: -
CDR3aa: CASSESTLTGAYNEQFF
CDR3nt: TGCGCCAGCAGTGAGTCGACTCTTACAGGGGCGTACAATGAGCAGTTCTTC

len: 21
d_gene: TRBD2
v_gene: TRBV18
j_gene: TRBJ2-1
abundance: -
CDR3aa: CASSPPPSRLTSGSSYNEQFF
CDR3nt: TGTGCCAGCTCACCACCGCCGTCCCGTCTTACTAGCGGAAGTAGCTACAATGAGCAGTTCTTC

len: 12
d_gene: -
v_gene: TRBV7-8
j_gene: TRBJ2-1
abundance: once
CDR3aa: CASSPTHFEQFF
CDR3nt: TGTGCCAGCAGCCCCACCCACTTCGAGCAGTTCTTC

len: 16
d_gene: TRBD2
v_gene: TRBV10-3
j_gene: TRBJ2-5
abundance: -
CDR3aa: CAISESPAGVQETQYF
CDR3nt: TGTGCCATCAGTGAGTCTCCAGCGGGGGTCCAAGAGACCCAGTACTTC

len: 14
d_gene: -
v_gene: TRBV20-1
j_gene: TRBJ2-7
abundance: -
CDR3aa: CSASRTPTSYEQYF
CDR3nt: TGCAGTGCAAGTAGGACACCGACGTCCTACGAGCAGTACTTC

len: 14
d_gene: -
v_gene: TRBV30
j_gene: TRBJ1-2
abundance: -
CDR3aa: CAWSVPGIVGGYTF
CDR3nt: TGTGCCTGGAGTGTACCAGGGATAGTGGGCGGCTACACCTTC

len: 14
d_gene: -
v_gene: TRBV6-5
j_gene: TRBJ2-2
abundance: few
CDR3aa: CASALQGPHGELFF
CDR3nt: TGTGCCAGCGCGCTACAGGGCCCCCACGGGGAGCTGTTTTTT

len: 18
d_gene: TRBD2
v_gene: TRBV7-3
j_gene: TRBJ2-2
abundance: -
CDR3aa: CASSLTSSLGLAPGELFF
CDR3nt: TGTGCCAGCAGCTTAACAAGCTCCCTGGGACTAGCGCCCGGGGAGCTGTTTTTT

len: 15
d_gene: -
v_gene: TRBV4-1
j_gene: TRBJ1-4
abundance: -
CDR3aa: CASSSRKGRIGELFF
CDR3nt: TGCGCCAGCAGCTCCAGAAAGGGCCGGATCGGGGAACTGTTTTTT

len: 18
d_gene: TRBD2
v_gene: TRBV4-3
j_gene: TRBJ2-1
abundance: -
CDR3aa: CASSQDTGGLSIYNEQFF
CDR3nt: TGCGCCAGCAGCCAAGATACGGGGGGATTGTCGATTTACAATGAGCAGTTCTTC

len: 13
d_gene: -
v_gene: TRBV10-1
j_gene: TRBJ2-7
abundance: -
CDR3aa: CASSDGRSYEQYF
CDR3nt: TGCGCCAGCAGTGATGGCAGATCCTACGAGCAGTACTTC

len: 13
d_gene: -
v_gene: TRBV30
j_gene: TRBJ1-4
abundance: -
CDR3aa: CAGGGKNNEKLFF
CDR3nt: TGTGCCGGGGGGGGCAAGAATAATGAAAAACTGTTTTTT

len: 16
d_gene: -
v_gene: TRBV7-2
j_gene: TRBJ2-2
abundance: -
CDR3aa: CASSLSPRKGPGELFF
CDR3nt: TGTGCCAGCAGCTTAAGTCCCCGGAAGGGGCCCGGGGAGCTGTTTTTT

len: 15
d_gene: TRBD2
v_gene: TRBV9
j_gene: TRBJ2-1
abundance: -
CDR3aa: CASTRTSGTYNEQFF
CDR3nt: TGTGCCAGCACTCGGACTAGCGGCACCTACAATGAGCAGTTCTTC

len: 14
d_gene: TRBD1
v_gene: TRBV2
j_gene: TRBJ1-6
abundance: -
CDR3aa: CASSAASTGWFPHF
CDR3nt: TGTGCCAGCAGTGCAGCTTCGACAGGGTGGTTCCCCCACTTT

len: 13
d_gene: -
v_gene: TRBV29-1
j_gene: TRBJ1-1
abundance: -
CDR3aa: CSVREGGFSEAFF
CDR3nt: TGCAGCGTGAGGGAAGGGGGATTTTCTGAAGCTTTCTTT

len: 13
d_gene: TRBD1
v_gene: TRBV6-5
j_gene: TRBJ1-1
abundance: -
CDR3aa: CASSTGVNTEAFF
CDR3nt: TGTGCCAGCAGCACAGGGGTGAACACTGAAGCTTTCTTT

len: 14
d_gene: -
v_gene: TRBV6-1
j_gene: TRBJ2-7
abundance: once
CDR3aa: CASSSYAPGCEQYF
CDR3nt: TGTGCCAGCAGTTCTTACGCACCGGGTTGCGAGCAGTACTTC

len: 14
d_gene: TRBD2
v_gene: TRBV14
j_gene: TRBJ2-1
abundance: -
CDR3aa: CASSRTSVHNEQFF
CDR3nt: TGTGCCAGCAGCCGGACTAGCGTGCACAATGAGCAGTTCTTC

len: 16
d_gene: TRBD1
v_gene: TRBV7-8
j_gene: TRBJ2-2
abundance: -
CDR3aa: CASRWGQGVIAGELFF
CDR3nt: TGTGCCAGCAGATGGGGACAGGGGGTGATCGCCGGGGAGCTGTTTTTT

len: 17
d_gene: TRBD1
v_gene: TRBV7-2
j_gene: TRBJ2-2
abundance: -
CDR3aa: CASSLGTGGLSTGELFF
CDR3nt: TGTGCCAGCAGCTTAGGGACAGGGGGCTTAAGCACCGGGGAGCTGTTTTTT

len: 15
d_gene: -
v_gene: TRBV18
j_gene: TRBJ1-2
abundance: -
CDR3aa: CASSPSRTNNYGYTF
CDR3nt: TGTGCCAGCTCACCATCGAGGACAAACAACTATGGCTACACCTTC

len: 16
d_gene: TRBD1
v_gene: TRBV27
j_gene: TRBJ1-6
abundance: -
CDR3aa: CASRSGRDREGSPLHF
CDR3nt: TGTGCCAGCAGATCTGGTCGAGACAGGGAAGGCTCACCCCTCCACTTT

len: 13
d_gene: -
v_gene: TRBV29-1
j_gene: TRBJ1-1
abundance: -
CDR3aa: CSVEDGENTEAFF
CDR3nt: TGCAGCGTTGAAGACGGGGAGAACACTGAAGCTTTCTTT

len: 14
d_gene: -
v_gene: TRBV19
j_gene: TRBJ1-3
abundance: -
CDR3aa: CASSASYSGNTIYF
CDR3nt: TGTGCCAGTAGTGCGTCTTACTCTGGAAACACCATATATTTT

len: 13
d_gene: -
v_gene: TRBV11-2
j_gene: TRBJ1-1
abundance: -
CDR3aa: CASSLGRSKEAFF
CDR3nt: TGTGCCAGCAGCTTGGGGCGGAGCAAGGAAGCTTTCTTT

len: 12
d_gene: -
v_gene: TRBV5-1
j_gene: TRBJ2-5
abundance: -
CDR3aa: CASSLVGETQYF
CDR3nt: TGCGCCAGCAGCTTGGTCGGGGAGACCCAGTACTTC

len: 11
d_gene: -
v_gene: TRBV12-5
j_gene: TRBJ1-2
abundance: -
CDR3aa: CASGSGDGYTF
CDR3nt: TGTGCTAGTGGGTCAGGGGATGGCTACACCTTC

len: 14
d_gene: -
v_gene: TRBV2
j_gene: TRBJ1-5
abundance: -
CDR3aa: CASTLGQTGQPQHF
CDR3nt: TGTGCCAGCACCCTAGGACAGACTGGGCAGCCCCAGCATTTT

len: 14
d_gene: -
v_gene: TRBV18
j_gene: TRBJ1-5
abundance: -
CDR3aa: CASSPQGSNQPQHF
CDR3nt: TGTGCCAGCTCACCTCAGGGGAGCAATCAGCCCCAGCATTTT

len: 13
d_gene: TRBD1
v_gene: TRBV6-5
j_gene: TRBJ1-2
abundance: -
CDR3aa: CASSPRDSEGYTF
CDR3nt: TGTGCCAGCAGTCCCAGGGACAGTGAAGGCTACACCTTC

len: 17
d_gene: TRBD2
v_gene: TRBV18
j_gene: TRBJ2-3
abundance: -
CDR3aa: CASSPLGTSGVTDTQYF
CDR3nt: TGTGCCAGCTCACCTCTGGGGACTAGCGGGGTCACAGATACGCAGTATTTT

len: 13
d_gene: TRBD1
v_gene: TRBV7-3
j_gene: TRBJ2-7
abundance: -
CDR3aa: CASSTNRGYEQYF
CDR3nt: TGTGCCAGCAGCACAAACAGGGGTTACGAGCAGTACTTC

len: 15
d_gene: TRBD1
v_gene: TRBV15
j_gene: TRBJ2-1
abundance: -
CDR3aa: CATSSNIQGNNEQFF
CDR3nt: TGTGCCACCAGCAGTAACATACAGGGGAACAATGAGCAGTTCTTC

len: 15
d_gene: -
v_gene: TRBV7-6
j_gene: TRBJ2-7
abundance: -
CDR3aa: CASSPAGAPFYEQYF
CDR3nt: TGTGCCAGCAGCCCAGCAGGGGCCCCTTTCTACGAGCAGTACTTC

len: 15
d_gene: TRBD2
v_gene: TRBV2
j_gene: TRBJ2-3
abundance: -
CDR3aa: CASSEGLGPTDTQYF
CDR3nt: TGTGCCAGCAGTGAGGGACTAGGCCCCACAGATACGCAGTATTTT

len: 19
d_gene: TRBD2
v_gene: TRBV7-9
j_gene: TRBJ2-1
abundance: -
CDR3aa: CASSPRGSGGLSSYNEQFF
CDR3nt: TGTGCCAGCAGCCCCCGTGGTAGCGGGGGGTTAAGCTCCTACAATGAGCAGTTCTTC

len: 15
d_gene: -
v_gene: TRBV5-1
j_gene: TRBJ2-3
abundance: -
CDR3aa: CASSLAVGGKDTQYF
CDR3nt: TGCGCCAGCAGCTTGGCGGTAGGGGGTAAAGATACGCAGTATTTT

len: 16
d_gene: TRBD1
v_gene: TRBV30
j_gene: TRBJ1-2
abundance: -
CDR3aa: CAWSVLSGQGGYGYTF
CDR3nt: TGTGCCTGGAGTGTACTATCGGGGCAGGGGGGCTATGGCTACACCTTC

len: 16
d_gene: TRBD1
v_gene: TRBV5-4
j_gene: TRBJ2-7
abundance: -
CDR3aa: CASSPRGTGGGYEQYF
CDR3nt: TGTGCCAGCAGTCCCAGGGGAACAGGGGGCGGGTACGAGCAGTACTTC

len: 14
d_gene: -
v_gene: TRBV29-1
j_gene: TRBJ2-1
abundance: -
CDR3aa: CSVLTGASYNEQFF
CDR3nt: TGCAGCGTGTTGACAGGCGCCTCCTACAATGAGCAGTTCTTC